The rows below give T cell receptor beta chains drawn from one sample of a study of blood T cell repertoires in COVID-19. Generated by immunoSEQ multiplex PCR, the TCRdb table keeps only in-frame clones and is missing some. The sample consists of some 98,000 clones, 70% to 85% of them appearing once. Sequenced sample: peripheral blood. These TCRs come from a man aged 55-75 years with acute or convalescent COVID-19. Each CDR3 is given with its conserved first and last residue. A D gene is named only where the DNA matches it firmly. Some rows mark clone size as missing; the rest say once, few, many or name a class of expanded clone.

CDR3aa	CDR3nt	d_gene	j_gene	v_gene	abundance
CASSVGTGLAETQYF	TGTGCCAGCAGCGTAGGGACAGGGCTCGCAGAGACCCAGTACTTC	TRBD1	TRBJ2-5	TRBV9	-
CASGQGVRNSPLHF	TGTGCCAGCGGACAGGGGGTTAGGAATTCACCCCTCCACTTT	TRBD1	TRBJ1-6	TRBV2	-
CASSSGLGREKLFF	TGTGCCAGCAGCTCAGGGCTTGGACGGGAAAAACTGTTTTTT	-	TRBJ1-4	TRBV7-8	-
CASGLAGDGNQPQHF	TGTGCTAGTGGTTTAGCAGGGGATGGCAATCAGCCCCAGCATTTT	-	TRBJ1-5	TRBV12-5	once
CASSVYRGGGELFF	TGTGCCAGCAGTGTATACAGGGGCGGCGGGGAGCTGTTTTTT	TRBD1	TRBJ2-2	TRBV27	-
CASSLGQDNQPQHF	TGTGCCAGCAGTTTGGGGCAGGACAATCAGCCCCAGCATTTT	-	TRBJ1-5	TRBV28	few
CASSSLNSPLHF	TGTGCCAGCAGCTCTTTAAATTCACCCCTCCACTTT	-	TRBJ1-6	TRBV6-5	-
CSVPGQGRAFF	TGCAGCGTCCCGGGACAGGGTAGAGCTTTCTTT	TRBD1	TRBJ1-1	TRBV29-1	-
CATSRDRRGGYNEQFF	TGTGCCACCAGCAGAGATAGGCGGGGGGGATACAATGAGCAGTTCTTC	TRBD2	TRBJ2-1	TRBV15	-
CSVRTGANGPLHF	TGCAGCGTTAGGACAGGGGCAAATGGGCCCCTCCACTTT	TRBD1	TRBJ1-6	TRBV29-1	-
CASSYSSRGPYGYTF	TGTGCCAGCAGTTACTCCTCCAGGGGGCCCTATGGCTACACCTTC	TRBD1	TRBJ1-2	TRBV6-5	-
CASSDNRKLQTQYF	TGCGCCAGCAGTGATAATCGAAAACTTCAGACCCAGTACTTC	-	TRBJ2-5	TRBV10-2	once
CASSDRATDTQYF	TGTGCCAGTAGTGACAGGGCGACAGATACGCAGTATTTT	TRBD1	TRBJ2-3	TRBV19	-
CASSPRQGVSTQYF	TGTGCCAGCAGCCCACGACAGGGGGTTTCTACGCAGTATTTT	TRBD1	TRBJ2-3	TRBV5-4	-
CASSSWGDPQETQYF	TGTGCCAGCAGTTCCTGGGGGGACCCCCAAGAGACCCAGTACTTC	-	TRBJ2-5	TRBV6-5	-
CASSVEGTGFSPLHF	TGTGCCAGCAGCGTAGAAGGGACAGGGTTTTCACCCCTCCACTTT	TRBD1	TRBJ1-6	TRBV9	once
CASSPPDRGSGYTF	TGTGCCAGCTCACCACCGGACAGGGGATCTGGCTACACCTTC	TRBD1	TRBJ1-2	TRBV18	-
CASSQLKTYEQYF	TGTGCCAGCAGTCAACTAAAGACCTACGAGCAGTACTTC	-	TRBJ2-7	TRBV12-3/TRBV12-4	-
CASSLSLVLRTEAFF	TGTGCCAGCAGCTTGAGTCTGGTTTTACGCACTGAAGCTTTCTTT	-	TRBJ1-1	TRBV7-2	-
CAGGQGGATEAFF	TGTGCCGGGGGACAGGGCGGCGCCACTGAAGCTTTCTTT	TRBD1	TRBJ1-1	TRBV6-5	-
CASSLVTGTGQTGELFF	TGTGCCAGCAGCTTAGTTACCGGGACAGGTCAGACCGGGGAGCTGTTTTTT	TRBD1	TRBJ2-2	TRBV11-3	-
CASSQVGIDSPLHF	TGTGCCAGCAGCCAAGTCGGGATTGATTCACCCCTCCACTTT	-	TRBJ1-6	TRBV3-1/TRBV3-2	-
CATQGHGNSNNYGYTF	TGTGCCACCCAAGGACACGGCAACAGTAATAACTATGGCTACACCTTC	-	TRBJ1-2	TRBV24-1	-
CASSQRTGKINQPQHF	TGTGCCAGCAGCCAACGGACAGGGAAGATTAATCAGCCCCAGCATTTT	-	TRBJ1-5	TRBV21-1	few
CASSPSRGQPQHF	TGTGCCAGCAGCCCATCCCGGGGTCAGCCCCAGCATTTT	-	TRBJ1-5	TRBV7-2	-
CASSSGTSGPAYFTDTQYF	TGTGCCAGCAGCTCCGGGACTAGCGGGCCCGCTTATTTCACAGATACGCAGTATTTT	TRBD2	TRBJ2-3	TRBV7-2	-
CASSLPYTEAFF	TGTGCCAGCAGTTTACCTTACACTGAAGCTTTCTTT	-	TRBJ1-1	TRBV28	-
CASSALAGAYQETQYF	TGTGCCAGCAGCGCACTAGCGGGAGCGTACCAAGAGACCCAGTACTTC	TRBD2	TRBJ2-5	TRBV5-4	-
CASISGTAFDTGELFF	TGTGCCAGCATATCAGGTACCGCCTTCGACACCGGGGAGCTGTTTTTT	-	TRBJ2-2	TRBV27	-
CASSPPGQGNTGELFF	TGTGCCAGCAGCCCGCCGGGACAGGGGAACACCGGGGAGCTGTTTTTT	TRBD1	TRBJ2-2	TRBV9	-
CASSPATGTGNIYGYTF	TGTGCCAGCTCACCGGCCACCGGGACAGGGAACATCTATGGCTACACCTTC	TRBD1	TRBJ1-2	TRBV18	-
CASTYLVRGATDTQYF	TGTGCCAGCACTTATCTCGTTAGGGGTGCGACAGATACGCAGTATTTT	-	TRBJ2-3	TRBV5-6	-
CASSTRTVSGNTIYF	TGTGCCAGCAGTACCCGGACAGTCTCTGGAAACACCATATATTTT	-	TRBJ1-3	TRBV28	-
CASSIDQGGRQPQHF	TGTGCCAGTAGTATAGATCAAGGGGGCCGTCAGCCCCAGCATTTT	TRBD1	TRBJ1-5	TRBV19	-
CASSLGGAQGEKLFF	TGTGCCAGCAGCTTGGGAGGGGCGCAAGGAGAAAAACTGTTTTTT	-	TRBJ1-4	TRBV7-2	-
CASSEQASVNQPQHF	TGTGCCAGCAGTGAACAGGCGTCAGTTAATCAGCCCCAGCATTTT	-	TRBJ1-5	TRBV2	-
CASSTAGGRANVLTF	TGTGCCAGTAGTACAGCGGGGGGTAGGGCCAACGTCCTGACTTTC	TRBD2	TRBJ2-6	TRBV19	-
CASSRLSTGGRNTIYF	TGTGCCAGCTCACGTCTCTCTACAGGGGGAAGGAACACCATATATTTT	TRBD1	TRBJ1-3	TRBV18	-
CASGLGHRQGSHEQYF	TGTGCTAGTGGTTTGGGGCACAGACAGGGCTCCCACGAGCAGTACTTC	TRBD1	TRBJ2-7	TRBV12-5	-
CASSRSTGINQPQHF	TGTGCCAGCAGTCGCTCGACAGGGATTAATCAGCCCCAGCATTTT	TRBD1	TRBJ1-5	TRBV7-8	-
CASSLHLRGTGHQPQHF	TGTGCCAGCAGCCTCCACCTCCGTGGGACAGGGCATCAGCCCCAGCATTTT	TRBD1	TRBJ1-5	TRBV7-6	-
CAISSDRVQPQHF	TGTGCCATCAGTTCGGACAGAGTTCAGCCCCAGCATTTT	-	TRBJ1-5	TRBV10-3	-
CASSVLSIGNEQFF	TGTGCCAGCAGCGTACTTAGTATCGGCAATGAGCAGTTCTTC	-	TRBJ2-1	TRBV9	-
CASSPGTLADYGYTF	TGTGCCAGCAGCCCGGGGACACTGGCTGACTATGGCTACACCTTC	-	TRBJ1-2	TRBV5-5	-
CASSVTQLNSPLHF	TGTGCCAGCAGTGTGACACAGCTTAATTCACCCCTCCACTTT	-	TRBJ1-6	TRBV2	-
CASSELRSGTGKETQYF	TGTGCCAGCAGTGAACTGAGGTCCGGGACAGGGAAAGAGACCCAGTACTTC	TRBD1	TRBJ2-5	TRBV2	-
CASSLGPGRANSPLHF	TGTGCCAGCAGCTTGGGTCCTGGCAGGGCTAATTCACCCCTCCACTTT	-	TRBJ1-6	TRBV5-6	-
CSASVLAGGGTDTQYF	TGCAGTGCTAGTGTGCTAGCGGGGGGGGGCACAGATACGCAGTATTTT	TRBD2	TRBJ2-3	TRBV20-1	-
CASGLSRANYGYTF	TGTGCTAGTGGACTCTCACGTGCTAACTATGGCTACACCTTC	-	TRBJ1-2	TRBV12-5	-
CATGRGVDTQYF	TGTGCCACCGGGAGGGGGGTAGATACGCAGTATTTT	-	TRBJ2-3	TRBV24-1	once
CAWGFDQPQHF	TGTGCCTGGGGCTTTGATCAGCCCCAGCATTTT	-	TRBJ1-5	TRBV30	-
CASSPNPQGLGWREQFF	TGTGCCAGCAGCCCGAACCCTCAGGGGCTAGGTTGGCGTGAGCAGTTCTTC	-	TRBJ2-1	TRBV7-2	-
CASSSRRGTDTQYF	TGTGCCAGCAGTAGTCGGAGGGGCACAGATACGCAGTATTTT	-	TRBJ2-3	TRBV28	-
CAEDRVHSYNEQFF	TGCGCCGAAGACAGGGTCCACTCCTACAATGAGCAGTTCTTC	TRBD1	TRBJ2-1	TRBV23-1	-
CASSSTGTGRGYTF	TGTGCCAGCAGCTCAACCGGGACAGGCCGTGGCTACACCTTC	TRBD1	TRBJ1-2	TRBV7-2	-
CASSPGQGNGGYTF	TGCGCCAGCAGCCCTGGACAGGGCAATGGAGGCTACACCTTC	TRBD1	TRBJ1-2	TRBV4-3	many
CASSFGRGRETQYF	TGTGCCAGCAGCTTCGGGAGGGGGCGAGAGACCCAGTACTTC	-	TRBJ2-5	TRBV7-8	-
CASSPPSRETQYF	TGTGCCAGCTCACCACCGTCCCGGGAGACCCAGTACTTC	-	TRBJ2-5	TRBV18	-
CAISEEVLSGHHYGYTF	TGTGCCATCAGTGAAGAGGTATTATCGGGACACCACTATGGCTACACCTTC	-	TRBJ1-2	TRBV10-3	-
CASSLREGFDKETQYF	TGTGCCAGCAGCTTAAGGGAGGGGTTCGATAAGGAGACCCAGTACTTC	TRBD2	TRBJ2-5	TRBV7-9	-